The TCR beta chain under discussion was sequenced for a study of control samples from healthy donors and cancer patients. Data came from immunoSEQ multiplex PCR; TCRdb stores just in-frame clones and leaves some out. The top ten clones hold around 1.8% of a sample with 95,000 to 150,000 clones, roughly 90% of them seen once. The CDR3 sequence is 15 residues long. Germline V CDR1 and CDR2: SGDLS, YYNGEE. With 0 bases removed from V and 0 bases from J, the gap between germline ends came to 4 bases. The sequence was collected from a man between 18 and 29 years old in good health. What was sequenced was blood. The genes are TRBV9 and TRBJ2-6; no reliable D call. CDR3 sequence: CASSVASSGANVLTF. CDR3 coding DNA: TGTGCCAGCAGCGTAGCATCCTCTGGGGCCAACGTCCTGACTTTC.